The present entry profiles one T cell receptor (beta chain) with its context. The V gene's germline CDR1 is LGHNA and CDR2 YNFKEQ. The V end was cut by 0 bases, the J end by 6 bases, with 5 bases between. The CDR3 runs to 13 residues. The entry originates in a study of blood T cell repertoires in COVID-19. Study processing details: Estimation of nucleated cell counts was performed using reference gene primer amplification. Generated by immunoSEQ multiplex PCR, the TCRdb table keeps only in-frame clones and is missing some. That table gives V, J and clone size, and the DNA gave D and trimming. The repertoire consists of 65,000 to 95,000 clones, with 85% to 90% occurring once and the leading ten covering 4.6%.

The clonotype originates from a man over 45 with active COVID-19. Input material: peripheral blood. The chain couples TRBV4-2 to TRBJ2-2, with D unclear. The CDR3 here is CASSQDPAGELFF. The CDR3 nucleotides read TGTGCCAGCAGCCAAGATCCGGCCGGGGAGCTGTTTTTT.